One and the same sample provided the 3 T cell receptor beta chains below, sequenced in a study of technical replicates of blood from several donors. Here immunoSEQ multiplex PCR was the method, and the copy in TCRdb shows in-frame clones only, minus some. The data show 15,000 or so clones, roughly four fifths seen once. The sample taken for sequencing was PBMCs. The receptor source for this set is a human donor in good health.

This chain uses TRBV19 with TRBJ1-3, with D maybe TRBD1 (6 bases). Germline V gene data show CDR1 as LNHDA and CDR2 as SQIVND (reference sequence). The CDR3 runs to 16 residues. Trimming stripped 1 base from V and 2 bases from J, with 12 bases between. The CDR3 protein is CASSIGGHYAGNTIYF. CDR3 sequence (DNA): TGTGCCAGTAGTATAGGGGGACACTACGCTGGAAACACCATATATTTT.

The chain combines TRBV9 with TRBJ2-5, with 8 positions matching TRBD1. Germline lookup yields CDR1 SGDLS and CDR2 YYNGEE. The CDR3 covers 15 residues. Trimming removed 0 bases from V and 5 bases from J; junction bases left unmatched: 6. The CDR3 sequence: CASSVGAGGDETQYF. CDR3 DNA sequence: TGTGCCAGCAGCGTAGGGGCAGGGGGCGACGAGACCCAGTACTTC.

V gene TRBV10-3 combines with J gene TRBJ1-3, with 8 bases identical to TRBD1. J was trimmed by 3 bases and V by 6 bases; bases with no gene match: 1. The CDR3 consists of 13 residues. Germline V gives CDR1 ENHRY, CDR2 SYGVKD. The CDR3 nucleotides are TGTGCCATCAGGGACAGGGATGGAAACACCATATATTTT. This sequence encodes CAIRDRDGNTIYF.